A selection of T cell receptor beta chains follows, all from one sample in a study of technical replicates of blood from several donors. Generated by immunoSEQ multiplex PCR, the TCRdb table keeps only in-frame clones and is missing some. The repertoire includes approximately 92,000 clones, 95% of them detected once, and 0.2% to 0.25% sits in the top ten. Sequencing was carried out using T cells isolated from PBMCs. The origin of the receptors is a human donor in good health. Both conserved end residues are part of each CDR3. A D gene is named only where the DNA matches it firmly. Size is stated for part of the rows, as once, few or many counts, or as a class when the clone is expanded.

V gene: TRBV18
J gene: TRBJ1-5
CDR3 length: 17
D gene: TRBD1
clone size: -
CDR3 DNA: TGTGCCAGCCCACGGCACCCCGGGACAGGGCGCAATCAGCCCCAGCATTTT
CDR3 protein: CASPRHPGTGRNQPQHF

V gene: TRBV10-3
J gene: TRBJ2-1
CDR3 length: 18
D gene: TRBD2
clone size: -
CDR3 DNA: TGTGCCATCAGGGACACTAGCGGGGGGTTACGGTCCAACAATGAGCAGTTCTTC
CDR3 protein: CAIRDTSGGLRSNNEQFF

V gene: TRBV10-3
J gene: TRBJ2-1
CDR3 length: 17
D gene: TRBD2
clone size: once
CDR3 DNA: TGTGCCATCAGTGAGGGGACTAGCGGGAGGGGTAATAATGAGCAGTTCTTC
CDR3 protein: CAISEGTSGRGNNEQFF

V gene: TRBV6-1
J gene: TRBJ2-7
CDR3 length: 14
D gene: -
clone size: -
CDR3 DNA: TGTGCCAGCGCCAGGGGCAGGAACTCCTACGAGCAGTACTTC
CDR3 protein: CASARGRNSYEQYF

V gene: TRBV14
J gene: TRBJ2-2
CDR3 length: 18
D gene: -
clone size: -
CDR3 DNA: TGTGCCAACAGACAGGGAACCCCACTAGCGGTAAGGGAAGGGGAGCTGTTTTTT
CDR3 protein: CANRQGTPLAVREGELFF

V gene: TRBV30
J gene: TRBJ1-1
CDR3 length: 14
D gene: -
clone size: -
CDR3 DNA: TGTGCCTGGAGCCCGATGGGGGGATTCACTGAAGCTTTCTTT
CDR3 protein: CAWSPMGGFTEAFF

V gene: TRBV13
J gene: TRBJ2-3
CDR3 length: 16
D gene: -
clone size: -
CDR3 DNA: TGTGCCAGCAGCTCCCCGGTTCAGCGGGTCTCCGATACGCAGTATTTT
CDR3 protein: CASSSPVQRVSDTQYF

V gene: TRBV6-1
J gene: TRBJ1-4
CDR3 length: 14
D gene: -
clone size: -
CDR3 DNA: TGTGCCAGCAGTGATGGGGGCGCCGGTGAAAAACTGTTTTTT
CDR3 protein: CASSDGGAGEKLFF

V gene: TRBV4-1
J gene: TRBJ2-7
CDR3 length: 14
D gene: TRBD1
clone size: -
CDR3 DNA: TGCGCCAGCAGCCTTCACAGGGGTCCCTACGAGCAGTACTTC
CDR3 protein: CASSLHRGPYEQYF

V gene: TRBV5-1
J gene: TRBJ2-2
CDR3 length: 16
D gene: -
clone size: -
CDR3 DNA: TGCGCCAGCAGCTTGATAGCCCTCGAGCCGGGCGGGGAGCTGTTTTTT
CDR3 protein: CASSLIALEPGGELFF

V gene: TRBV28
J gene: TRBJ2-7
CDR3 length: 14
D gene: -
clone size: -
CDR3 DNA: TGTGCCAGCAGTTTAAAACAGCCGCTTAACGAGCAGTACTTC
CDR3 protein: CASSLKQPLNEQYF

V gene: TRBV4-1
J gene: TRBJ1-2
CDR3 length: 15
D gene: TRBD1
clone size: -
CDR3 DNA: TGCGCCAGCAGCCAAAGCGCCGGGACAGAGAATGGCTACACCTTC
CDR3 protein: CASSQSAGTENGYTF

V gene: TRBV28
J gene: TRBJ2-2
CDR3 length: 14
D gene: -
clone size: -
CDR3 DNA: TGTGCCAGCATCCTCACCATCGGGACCGGGGAGCTGTTTTTT
CDR3 protein: CASILTIGTGELFF

V gene: TRBV5-1
J gene: TRBJ1-4
CDR3 length: 14
D gene: -
clone size: -
CDR3 DNA: TGCGCCAGCAGCTTGGAGGCCACAGGAGAAAAACTGTTTTTT
CDR3 protein: CASSLEATGEKLFF

V gene: TRBV7-8
J gene: TRBJ1-6
CDR3 length: 15
D gene: TRBD1
clone size: -
CDR3 DNA: TGTGCCAGCAGCTTAGACAGGGGCGAAAATTCACCCCTCCACTTT
CDR3 protein: CASSLDRGENSPLHF

V gene: TRBV19
J gene: TRBJ2-7
CDR3 length: 15
D gene: -
clone size: -
CDR3 DNA: TGTGCCAGTAGTAACCTTGCGGGATCCACCTACGAGCAGTACTTC
CDR3 protein: CASSNLAGSTYEQYF

V gene: TRBV19
J gene: TRBJ2-1
CDR3 length: 16
D gene: TRBD2
clone size: once
CDR3 DNA: TGTGCCAGTAGTATCGAAGAAGCGGGAGGGCCAAATGAGCAGTTCTTC
CDR3 protein: CASSIEEAGGPNEQFF

V gene: TRBV27
J gene: TRBJ2-4
CDR3 length: 15
D gene: -
clone size: -
CDR3 DNA: TGTGCCAGCAGTATGGGAGATCTAGCCAAAAACATTCAGTACTTC
CDR3 protein: CASSMGDLAKNIQYF

V gene: TRBV5-1
J gene: TRBJ2-3
CDR3 length: 15
D gene: -
clone size: -
CDR3 DNA: TGCGCCAGCAGCGCTTCTACCACCTACACAGATACGCAGTATTTT
CDR3 protein: CASSASTTYTDTQYF

V gene: TRBV2
J gene: TRBJ1-2
CDR3 length: 14
D gene: -
clone size: -
CDR3 DNA: TGTGCCAGAACCGGGTCCCCCGATAACTATGGCTACACCTTC
CDR3 protein: CARTGSPDNYGYTF

V gene: TRBV7-9
J gene: TRBJ2-2
CDR3 length: 13
D gene: -
clone size: -
CDR3 DNA: TGTGCCAGCAGCGGAACGGGGACCGGGGAGCTGTTTTTT
CDR3 protein: CASSGTGTGELFF

V gene: TRBV5-4
J gene: TRBJ2-3
CDR3 length: 17
D gene: TRBD2
clone size: -
CDR3 DNA: TGTGCCAGCAGCCCACCGGGACTAGCGGGAGGGCCGGGTACGCAGTATTTT
CDR3 protein: CASSPPGLAGGPGTQYF

V gene: TRBV25-1
J gene: TRBJ1-2
CDR3 length: 18
D gene: -
clone size: -
CDR3 DNA: TGTGCCAGCAGTGAATCCTGGGTTGGGAGTGAGGCTAACTATGGCTACACCTTC
CDR3 protein: CASSESWVGSEANYGYTF

V gene: TRBV7-3
J gene: TRBJ2-1
CDR3 length: 15
D gene: TRBD2
clone size: -
CDR3 DNA: TGTGCCAGCAGCCGAGGACTAGCGGCCTACAATGAGCAGTTCTTC
CDR3 protein: CASSRGLAAYNEQFF

V gene: TRBV19
J gene: TRBJ2-1
CDR3 length: 12
D gene: TRBD2
clone size: -
CDR3 DNA: TGTGCCAGTAGGCTAGCGGGAGGGGAGCAGTTCTTC
CDR3 protein: CASRLAGGEQFF

V gene: TRBV28
J gene: TRBJ2-1
CDR3 length: 16
D gene: TRBD2
clone size: -
CDR3 DNA: TGTGCCAGCAATGAAAGCGGGGGGCTCCTTGGTACCGGGGAGTTCTTC
CDR3 protein: CASNESGGLLGTGEFF

V gene: TRBV27
J gene: TRBJ1-3
CDR3 length: 16
D gene: TRBD1
clone size: -
CDR3 DNA: TGTGCCAGCAGCCAAAACAGGGGGAAGTCTGGAAACACCATATATTTT
CDR3 protein: CASSQNRGKSGNTIYF

V gene: TRBV5-6
J gene: TRBJ2-2
CDR3 length: 14
D gene: -
clone size: -
CDR3 DNA: TGTGCCAGCACGGTAGCGATATACACCGGGGAGCTGTTTTTT
CDR3 protein: CASTVAIYTGELFF

V gene: TRBV19
J gene: TRBJ2-3
CDR3 length: 15
D gene: -
clone size: -
CDR3 DNA: TGTGCCAGTAGTATTCTAGCGCCGGGGCCAGATACGCAGTATTTT
CDR3 protein: CASSILAPGPDTQYF

V gene: TRBV4-2
J gene: TRBJ1-2
CDR3 length: 13
D gene: -
clone size: once
CDR3 DNA: TGTGCCAGCAGCACCGGGGGGTACGATGGCTACACCTTC
CDR3 protein: CASSTGGYDGYTF

V gene: TRBV19
J gene: TRBJ1-1
CDR3 length: 15
D gene: -
clone size: -
CDR3 DNA: TGTGCCAGTAACATCGGGTCGGGGGGCTTTGCTGAAGCTTTCTTT
CDR3 protein: CASNIGSGGFAEAFF

V gene: TRBV11-2
J gene: TRBJ2-3
CDR3 length: 16
D gene: TRBD1
clone size: -
CDR3 DNA: TGTGCCAGCAGCTCCGCGGACAGGTCTAGCACAGATACGCAGTATTTT
CDR3 protein: CASSSADRSSTDTQYF

V gene: TRBV19
J gene: TRBJ1-5
CDR3 length: 15
D gene: TRBD1
clone size: -
CDR3 DNA: TGTGCCAGTACCAATCCTTGGACAGGGGCTCAGCCCCAGCATTTT
CDR3 protein: CASTNPWTGAQPQHF

V gene: TRBV12-5
J gene: TRBJ1-2
CDR3 length: 18
D gene: -
clone size: -
CDR3 DNA: TGTGCTAGTGGTTTTCCCCGGGGTTGGCAGGGGATGAGTTATGGCTACACCTTC
CDR3 protein: CASGFPRGWQGMSYGYTF

V gene: TRBV6-5
J gene: TRBJ2-1
CDR3 length: 13
D gene: TRBD2
clone size: -
CDR3 DNA: TGTGCCAGCGGCGGGAGGCGGGGGAATGAGCAGTTCTTC
CDR3 protein: CASGGRRGNEQFF

V gene: TRBV28
J gene: TRBJ2-7
CDR3 length: 17
D gene: TRBD2
clone size: -
CDR3 DNA: TGTGCCAGCAGTTCCCCCCCCGGGACTACAGCCTCCTACGAGCAGTACTTC
CDR3 protein: CASSSPPGTTASYEQYF

V gene: TRBV29-1
J gene: TRBJ2-7
CDR3 length: 15
D gene: TRBD2
clone size: -
CDR3 DNA: TGCAGCGTTTACCTGTTAGCGGGAAACCCCTACGAGCAGTACTTC
CDR3 protein: CSVYLLAGNPYEQYF

V gene: TRBV6-1
J gene: TRBJ1-5
CDR3 length: 13
D gene: TRBD1
clone size: -
CDR3 DNA: TGTGCCAGCAATGGGGACAGGGATCAGCCCCAGCATTTT
CDR3 protein: CASNGDRDQPQHF

V gene: TRBV28
J gene: TRBJ1-5
CDR3 length: 15
D gene: TRBD1
clone size: -
CDR3 DNA: TGTGCCAGCAGTGAACCTACAGGGGGCCATCAGCCCCAGCATTTT
CDR3 protein: CASSEPTGGHQPQHF

V gene: TRBV28
J gene: TRBJ2-1
CDR3 length: 14
D gene: TRBD2
clone size: -
CDR3 DNA: TGTGCCAGCAGTTTAGCGGGAGGTTACAATGAGCAGTTCTTC
CDR3 protein: CASSLAGGYNEQFF

V gene: TRBV11-3
J gene: TRBJ2-7
CDR3 length: 13
D gene: TRBD1
clone size: -
CDR3 DNA: TGTGCCACCGAGGCCCGGGACAGCTACGAGCAGTACTTC
CDR3 protein: CATEARDSYEQYF

V gene: TRBV10-1
J gene: TRBJ2-5
CDR3 length: 14
D gene: TRBD1
clone size: -
CDR3 DNA: TGCGCCAGCAGTGAACAGGGGGCTTTGGAGACCCAGTACTTC
CDR3 protein: CASSEQGALETQYF

V gene: TRBV6-5
J gene: TRBJ1-1
CDR3 length: 14
D gene: TRBD1
clone size: -
CDR3 DNA: TGTGCCAGCAGCCCCGGGACAGTGAACACTGAAGCTTTCTTT
CDR3 protein: CASSPGTVNTEAFF

V gene: TRBV27
J gene: TRBJ2-1
CDR3 length: 17
D gene: TRBD2
clone size: -
CDR3 DNA: TGTGCCAGCCACCCCCCCGGGACTAGTTATATGGTCGATGAGCAGTTCTTC
CDR3 protein: CASHPPGTSYMVDEQFF

V gene: TRBV20-1
J gene: TRBJ2-7
CDR3 length: 11
D gene: -
clone size: -
CDR3 DNA: TGCAGTGCCAGACACTCCTACGAGCAGTACTTC
CDR3 protein: CSARHSYEQYF

V gene: TRBV7-9
J gene: TRBJ2-5
CDR3 length: 15
D gene: -
clone size: -
CDR3 DNA: TGTGCCAGCAGCTTATCGCGCGTCGGCCAAGAGACCCAGTACTTC
CDR3 protein: CASSLSRVGQETQYF

V gene: TRBV21-1
J gene: TRBJ2-7
CDR3 length: 15
D gene: -
clone size: -
CDR3 DNA: TGTGCCAGCAGCAGCCGAACAAGGACAGAGGACGAGCAGTACTTC
CDR3 protein: CASSSRTRTEDEQYF

V gene: TRBV7-8
J gene: TRBJ1-1
CDR3 length: 15
D gene: TRBD1
clone size: -
CDR3 DNA: TGTGCCAGCAGCGTAATGGGACAGTCGAACACTGAAGCTTTCTTT
CDR3 protein: CASSVMGQSNTEAFF

V gene: TRBV2
J gene: TRBJ2-3
CDR3 length: 17
D gene: TRBD2
clone size: once
CDR3 DNA: TGTGCCAGCAGGCCGGGACTAGCGGATACTAGCACAGATACGCAGTATTTT
CDR3 protein: CASRPGLADTSTDTQYF

V gene: TRBV28
J gene: TRBJ2-3
CDR3 length: 15
D gene: -
clone size: -
CDR3 DNA: TGTGCCAGCAGTTCGAACCGGTTTAGCACAGATACGCAGTATTTT
CDR3 protein: CASSSNRFSTDTQYF

V gene: TRBV5-8
J gene: TRBJ2-5
CDR3 length: 12
D gene: -
clone size: once
CDR3 DNA: TGTGCCAGCAGCTACTCTCGGGAGACCCAGTACTTC
CDR3 protein: CASSYSRETQYF

V gene: TRBV18
J gene: TRBJ2-6
CDR3 length: 15
D gene: TRBD1
clone size: -
CDR3 DNA: TGTGCCAGCTCAAGGGACAGCTCTGGGGCCAACGTCCTGACTTTC
CDR3 protein: CASSRDSSGANVLTF

V gene: TRBV13
J gene: TRBJ1-2
CDR3 length: 14
D gene: TRBD1
clone size: -
CDR3 DNA: TGTGCCAGCAGCCTCCGGCAGGGGGAGGCTGGCTACACCTTC
CDR3 protein: CASSLRQGEAGYTF

V gene: TRBV4-2
J gene: TRBJ1-2
CDR3 length: 16
D gene: -
clone size: -
CDR3 DNA: TGTGCCAGCAGCTTCAACCTACAGGGAGAGCACTATGGCTACACCTTC
CDR3 protein: CASSFNLQGEHYGYTF

V gene: TRBV7-3
J gene: TRBJ1-2
CDR3 length: 13
D gene: -
clone size: -
CDR3 DNA: TGTGCCAGCAGCCGAGGGGGTGACTATGGCTACACCTTC
CDR3 protein: CASSRGGDYGYTF

V gene: TRBV6-1
J gene: TRBJ1-6
CDR3 length: 14
D gene: -
clone size: once
CDR3 DNA: TGTGCCAGCAGTGCCCCTCGGACAGTATCACCCCTCCACTTT
CDR3 protein: CASSAPRTVSPLHF

V gene: TRBV7-9
J gene: TRBJ1-1
CDR3 length: 14
D gene: -
clone size: -
CDR3 DNA: TGTGCCAGCAGCCTCCAGACCATACAGGGTGAAGCTTTCTTT
CDR3 protein: CASSLQTIQGEAFF

V gene: TRBV19
J gene: TRBJ1-3
CDR3 length: 15
D gene: TRBD1
clone size: -
CDR3 DNA: TGTGCCAGTAGTCGACGCGACAGGGCAGGAAACACCATATATTTT
CDR3 protein: CASSRRDRAGNTIYF

V gene: TRBV30
J gene: TRBJ2-7
CDR3 length: 14
D gene: -
clone size: -
CDR3 DNA: TGTGCCTGGAGTGTGGTAGGGGTCCCCTACGAGCAGTACTTC
CDR3 protein: CAWSVVGVPYEQYF